The 18 T cell receptor beta chains below were found in one sample sequenced in a study of T cell responses to AZD1222 COVID-19 vaccine. Method: immunoSEQ multiplex PCR; TCRdb's copy keeps in-frame clones and lacks some. The sample lists about 100,000 clones, more than 85% seen once, with 5% in the top ten. Sample: peripheral blood, taken on day 0 of AZD1222 vaccination. Receptor source: an adult in good health.

The chain carries TRBV4-1 and TRBJ2-2; D uncertain. This CDR3 region has 17 residues. The germline gives CDR1 MGHRA, CDR2 YSYEKL. The V gene lost 0 bases and the J gene lost 5 bases, with 16 bases spanning the gap. The CDR3: CASSQEPRIDQTGELFF. CDR3 in DNA: TGCGCCAGCAGCCAAGAACCGCGGATCGATCAAACCGGGGAGCTGTTTTTT.

This chain joins TRBV6-1 and TRBJ1-2; D gene ambiguous. The CDR3 is 13 amino acids. Per germline, CDR1 MNHNS and CDR2 SASEGT. V lost 3 bases to trimming and J lost 6 bases, with 11 bases between them. CDR3 sequence (DNA): TGTGCCAGCAGTGATTACCCGCCGGATGGCTACACCTTC. Encoded protein: CASSDYPPDGYTF.

The V gene is TRBV3-1 (or the pseudogene TRBV3-2), the J gene TRBJ1-2; D remains unclear. The V and J ends lost 4 bases and 5 bases respectively, with 17 bases between them. This CDR3 region has 15 residues. Germline-derived CDR1 and CDR2 are LGHDT and YNNKEL (reference sequence). CDR3 in amino acids: CASSPRGGVGYGYTF. In DNA form, the CDR3 reads TGTGCCAGCAGCCCTCGCGGTGGGGTTGGATATGGCTACACCTTC.

This chain joins TRBV2 and TRBJ2-2; perhaps TRBD2 as D (6 bases). This CDR3 region has 15 residues. V was pared by 3 bases and J by 6 bases, with 14 bases between. Germline loops: CDR1 SNHLY, CDR2 FYNNEI. CDR3 loop: CASSESGLFPGELFF. The CDR3 DNA reads as TGTGCCAGCAGTGAGAGCGGGTTGTTCCCCGGGGAGCTGTTTTTT.

This clone was seen just once. The chain is built from TRBV7-3 and TRBJ2-2; D gene unclear. The CDR3 is 13 amino acids. V shed 2 bases and J shed 6 bases, with 7 bases lying between them. Germline V gene lookup returns CDR1 SGHTA and CDR2 FQGTGA. For the CDR3, the DNA is TGTGCCAGCAGCTTAGTGTATCCCGGGGAGCTGTTTTTT. As protein: CASSLVYPGELFF. Together with reference TRBV7-3 and TRBJ2-2, the CDR3 gives the full variable domain: GAGVSQTPSNKVTEKGKYVELRCDPISGHTALYWYRQSLGQGPEFLIYFQGTGAADDSGLPNDRFFAVRPEGSVSTLKIQRTERGDSAVYLCASSLVYPGELFFGEGSRLTVL.

The chain joins TRBV5-1 to TRBJ1-2; tentatively, D is TRBD1 (6 bases). CDR3 size: 14 residues. V shed 5 bases and J shed 2 bases, with 13 bases lying between them. CDR1 is SGHRS, CDR2 YFSETQ, per germline. The CDR3 bases are TGCGCCAGCAGTGATCTGGGGGCGAACTATGGCTACACCTTC. Translation gives CASSDLGANYGYTF.

CDR3 protein: CASSLASGADEKLFF. CDR3 nucleotides: TGCGCCAGCAGCTTGGCGTCTGGGGCGGATGAAAAACTGTTTTTT. The chain combines TRBV5-1 with TRBJ1-4, with D possibly matching TRBD1 (5 bases). From germline, CDR1 is SGHRS and CDR2 YFSETQ. Trimming cost V 0 bases and J 6 bases, with 12 bases left between them. The CDR3 consists of 15 residues.

The rearrangement joins TRBV2 to TRBJ2-3; D may be TRBD2 (5 bases). Between the trimmed V and J ends, which lost 6 bases and 3 bases, there was a span of 10 bases. The CDR3 is made up of 13 amino acids. Germline V gives CDR1 SNHLY, CDR2 FYNNEI. Here the CDR3 reads CASSGDLTDTQYF. The CDR3 nucleotides are TGTGCCAGCAGCGGGGATCTGACAGATACGCAGTATTTT.

The rearrangement uses TRBV6-5 and TRBJ2-7; D is unresolved. There are 14 residues in the CDR3. CDR1 MNHEY and CDR2 SVGAGI come from the germline V gene. Trimming took 7 bases from V and 3 from J, leaving 16 bases between them. The CDR3 reads CASIRFGVGYEQYF. The CDR3 DNA follows: TGTGCCAGCATCCGATTTGGGGTCGGCTACGAGCAGTACTTC.

This chain links TRBV27 with TRBJ2-7; D gene uncertain. Trimming shortened V by 10 bases and J by 2 bases, and 30 bases separated the two germline ends. Germline values: CDR1 MNHEY, CDR2 SMNVEV (reference sequence). This CDR3 is 18 amino acids long. CDR3 sequence reads: CAKKAECVGFLVPYEQYF. The CDR3 coding sequence is TGTGCCAAAAAAGCAGAGTGTGTCGGGTTTCTAGTTCCCTACGAGCAGTACTTC.

This clone was detected only a few times. The chain has TRBV5-1 and TRBJ2-7; 12 bases map to TRBD2. CDR3 length: 14 amino acids. V shed 0 bases, J shed 6 bases, and the junction held 1 base outside the gene matches. Germline-derived CDR1 and CDR2 are SGHRS and YFSETQ. The CDR3: CASSLGLAGAEQYF. CDR3 DNA sequence: TGCGCCAGCAGCTTGGGACTAGCGGGAGCCGAGCAGTACTTC.

The CDR3 DNA follows: TGTGCCAGCAGCCAAGATAATGCCGCTGGGCTAGCGGGACTTCCCTACGAGCAGTACTTC. It is translated as CASSQDNAAGLAGLPYEQYF. The chain carries TRBV3-1 (or the pseudogene TRBV3-2) and TRBJ2-7, with 9 nucleotides matching TRBD2. Trimming removed 0 bases from V and 2 bases from J; junction bases left unmatched: 17. The CDR3 loop spans 20 amino acids. CDR1 and CDR2 (germline): LGHDT, YNNKEL (reference sequence).

The V and J genes are TRBV11-3 and TRBJ2-1; TRBD2 might be the D (5 bases). The germline V gene encodes CDR1 SGHNT and CDR2 YENEEA. This CDR3 comprises 12 residues. The V end lost 1 base, the J end lost 8 bases, and 6 bases lay between the germline ends. The CDR3 DNA reads TGTGCCAGCAGCTTAGGGCGGGATGAGCAGTTCTTC. Amino acids: CASSLGRDEQFF.

This clone was seen once. The chain links TRBV10-2 to TRBJ2-5; 7 positions match TRBD1. Germline CDR1 is WSHSY and CDR2 is SAAADI. V gave up 7 bases and J gave up 5 bases; unmatched junction bases: 16. The CDR3 covers 16 residues. CDR3 sequence reads: CASIPQGHPSGETQYF. Here the CDR3 DNA reads TGCGCCAGCATTCCACAGGGGCACCCCTCGGGGGAGACCCAGTACTTC.

Of note for this clone: The same CDR3 arises from other DNA sequences in this sample as well. The chain employs TRBV6-5 and TRBJ1-3; D is unresolved. CDR3 length: 13 amino acids. Trimming took 3 bases from V and 0 from J, leaving 3 bases between them. CDR1 MNHEY and CDR2 SVGAGI come from the germline V gene. DNA for the CDR3: TGTGCCAGCAGTTATAGCTCTGGAAACACCATATATTTT. This codes for CASSYSSGNTIYF.

The rearrangement joins TRBV20-1 to TRBJ1-2; no definite D call. This CDR3 contains 12 residues. Germline V gives CDR1 DFQATT, CDR2 SNEGSKA (reference sequence). V lost 3 bases to trimming and J lost 6 bases, with 11 bases between them. The CDR3 region has the DNA TGCAGTGCTAGTTTTGTGCGGAATGGCTACACCTTC. This codes for CSASFVRNGYTF.

The CDR3 sequence: CASSFASSGTEAFF. CDR3 bases: TGTGCCAGCAGCTTCGCCTCCTCGGGCACTGAAGCTTTCTTT. The chain recombines TRBV7-8 with TRBJ1-1; D is undetermined. The CDR3 runs 14 residues. Trimming stripped 3 bases from V and 4 bases from J, with 12 bases between. Per the germline V gene, CDR1 is SGHVS and CDR2 is FQNEAQ. Full variable domain (rest looked up from reference TRBV7-8 and TRBJ1-1): GAGVSQSPRYKVAKRGQDVALRCDPISGHVSLFWYQQALGQGPEFLTYFQNEAQLDKSGLPSDRFFAERPEGSVSTLKIQRTQQEDSAVYLCASSFASSGTEAFFGQGTRLTVV.

The chain couples TRBV7-9 to TRBJ1-1, with unresolved D. Trimming left V 2 bases short and J 0 bases short, with 7 bases between. From germline, CDR1 is SEHNR and CDR2 FQNEAQ (reference sequence). The CDR3 is 14 amino acids. As DNA, the CDR3 is TGTGCCAGCAGCTTAAAACAGTTGAACACTGAAGCTTTCTTT. Amino acids: CASSLKQLNTEAFF.